Below are 12 T cell receptor beta chains sequenced from a single sample in a study of cytomegalovirus exposure and HLA in healthy donors. The PCR employed 60 Vbeta primers together with 13 Jbeta primers. The assay was immunoSEQ multiplex PCR, and TCRdb's table has in-frame clones only and misses some. This sample has about 150,000 clones, with 73% found just once. What was sequenced was PBMCs. The receptor source for this set is a woman under 30 in good health and CMV-seronegative.

The gene calls are TRBV23-1 and TRBJ1-4; maybe TRBD1 (6 bases). Being an ORF, TRBV23-1 has a function that is uncertain. The CDR3 length is 15 residues. CDR3 residues: CGEKGGGRFNEKLFF. The CDR3 DNA reads TGCGGAGAGAAGGGCGGGGGCCGTTTTAATGAAAAACTGTTTTTT.

The chain joins TRBV7-8 to TRBJ1-3, with D maybe TRBD1 (5 bases). The CDR3 sequence is 16 residues long. Per germline, CDR1 SGHVS and CDR2 FQNEAQ. Trimming took 0 bases from V and 0 from J, leaving 9 bases between them. DNA of the CDR3: TGTGCCAGCAGCTTAGCCCCAGGGCTCTCTGGAAACACCATATATTTT. Its protein is CASSLAPGLSGNTIYF.

The genes are TRBV4-3 and TRBJ1-3; D is unresolved. The V gene's germline CDR1 is LGHNA and CDR2 YSLEER. The V gene lost 3 bases and the J gene lost 5 bases, with 5 bases spanning the gap. The CDR3 runs to 12 residues. CDR3 sequence: CASSHGRNTIYF. The CDR3 DNA follows: TGCGCCAGCAGCCACGGTAGAAACACCATATATTTT.

In regard to this clone: One end of the junction fails to match germline, which may point to a read error. The V gene is TRBV6-7, the J gene TRBJ2-6, with TRBD1 matching over 8 bases. TRBV6-7 is filed as an ORF, its function uncertain. This CDR3 is built from 21 residues. The DNA of the CDR3 is TGTGCCAGCAGTTACTCGAGAGGGTGGACAGGGCCGATCTCTGGGGCCAACGGCCTGACTTTC. Encoded protein: CASSYSRGWTGPISGANGLTF.

This chain connects TRBV11-2 to TRBJ1-6; maybe TRBD1 (6 bases). V shed 5 bases and J shed 8 bases, with 19 bases lying between them. This CDR3 comprises 16 residues. The germline V gene has CDR1 SGHAT and CDR2 FQNNGV. Here the CDR3 reads CASSDPTGAPHSPLHF. The CDR3 DNA reads TGTGCCAGCAGCGATCCGACAGGAGCCCCTCATTCACCCCTCCACTTT.

The table lists this clone with a few counts. The J gene is TRBJ2-5, the V gene TRBV27; D remains unclear. The germline V and J ends were trimmed by 8 bases and 5 bases, with 12 bases remaining between them. This CDR3 has 12 residues. The germline gives CDR1 MNHEY, CDR2 SMNVEV (reference sequence). The CDR3 loop is CASSNSGETQYF. CDR3 sequence (DNA): TGTGCCAGCTCAAACTCCGGGGAGACCCAGTACTTC.

This clone was seen a few times. The rearrangement links TRBV10-1 to TRBJ2-2, with D possibly being TRBD1 (5 bases). Trimming took off 8 bases at V and 4 bases at J, with 8 bases between the two ends. CDR1 and CDR2 from the germline V gene are WNHNN and SYGVQD (reference sequence). The CDR3 totals 12 residues. The CDR3 loop is CASQGSTGELFF. The CDR3 DNA reads TGCGCCAGCCAGGGTAGCACCGGGGAGCTGTTTTTT.

The gene calls are TRBV2 and TRBJ1-4; TRBD1 is a possible D gene (5 bases). V was cut by 5 bases and J by 16 bases, with 14 bases left in between. Per the germline V gene, CDR1 is SNHLY and CDR2 is FYNNEI. This CDR3 is 11 amino acids long. The CDR3 nucleotides read TGTGCCAGCAGTCTAGGACAAGGCTCGTTTTTT. Amino acid sequence: CASSLGQGSFF.

The V and J genes are TRBV4-1 and TRBJ1-2, with a tentative D call TRBD1 (5 bases). V lost 0 bases and J 3 bases, leaving 8 bases between the germline ends. CDR3 length: 14 residues. Per germline, CDR1 MGHRA and CDR2 YSYEKL. CDR3 nucleotides: TGCGCCAGCAGCCAAGATCAGGGTGACTATGGCTACACCTTC. Residues: CASSQDQGDYGYTF.

The rearrangement uses TRBV7-2 and TRBJ1-1, with D uncertain. Germline V gene data show CDR1 as SGHTA and CDR2 as FQGNSA. This CDR3 is 13 amino acids long. Trimming cost V 5 bases and J 4 bases, with 11 bases left between them. CDR3 DNA sequence: TGTGCCAGCAGCACCCGTCCCGGCACTGAAGCTTTCTTT. Encoded protein: CASSTRPGTEAFF.

The rearrangement joins TRBV14 to TRBJ1-1; no clear D gene. V lost 2 bases and J 1 base, leaving 8 bases between the germline ends. CDR1 and CDR2 from the germline V gene are SGHDN and FVKESK. CDR3 length: 14 amino acids. CDR3 bases: TGTGCCAGCAGCCAATACAGTGCGAACACTGAAGCTTTCTTT. Amino acids: CASSQYSANTEAFF.

V and J are TRBV20-1 and TRBJ1-6, with 8 bases aligning to TRBD1. V shed 6 bases, J shed 14 bases, and the junction held 6 bases outside the gene matches. This CDR3 has 11 amino acids. Germline CDR1 DFQATT, CDR2 SNEGSKA (reference sequence). Written as DNA, the CDR3 is TGCAGTGCGGTGGACAGGGCCACCCTCCACTTT. Amino acid sequence: CSAVDRATLHF.